These 18 T cell receptor beta chains were sequenced from one sample in a study of cytomegalovirus exposure and HLA in healthy donors. The PCR made use of 60 Vbeta and 13 Jbeta primers. Sequencing was performed with immunoSEQ multiplex PCR; in TCRdb, only in-frame clones are kept and a portion is missing. The sample records 100,000 to 150,000 clones, approximately 8% being singletons. The sample taken for sequencing was PBMCs. Source of these receptors: a woman in her forties in good health and CMV-seropositive.

This clone was seen a handful of times. The J gene is TRBJ2-1, the V gene TRBV7-3; weak D call: TRBD1 (6 bases). This CDR3 is 16 amino acids long. The germline CDR1 and CDR2 sequences are SGHTA and FQGTGA. V lost 4 bases, J lost 7 bases, and 20 bases lay in between. Written as DNA, the CDR3 is TGTGCCAGCAGCTCGTCTTTGGTCCAGGGGTTGAATGAGCAGTTCTTC. Translating it yields CASSSSLVQGLNEQFF.

V usage is TRBV9 and J usage is TRBJ1-2; D possibly corresponds to TRBD1 (6 bases). The CDR3 covers 14 residues. Germline assignment: CDR1 SGDLS and CDR2 YYNGEE. V shed 6 bases and J shed 2 bases, with 14 bases lying between them. The CDR3 nucleotides are TGTGCCAGCAACTGGGGGCAGAACAACTATGGCTACACCTTC. The encoded protein is CASNWGQNNYGYTF.

This clone was seen more than once but under ten times. J is TRBJ2-5 and V is TRBV4-2, with TRBD2 matching 11 bases. CDR1 is LGHNA, CDR2 YNFKEQ, per germline. Trimming cost V 1 base and J 11 bases; bases outside gene matches: 9. The CDR3 has 15 residues. CDR3 loop: CASSQVLAGAEEQYF. DNA of the CDR3: TGTGCCAGCAGCCAAGTACTAGCGGGGGCTGAAGAGCAGTACTTC.

This clone was observed a few times. The rearrangement uses TRBV6-1 and TRBJ1-4; D uncertain. Germline V gene data show CDR1 as MNHNS and CDR2 as SASEGT. V was trimmed by 4 bases and J by 0 bases, leaving 12 bases between them. CDR3 length equals 16 residues. The CDR3 nucleotides are TGTGCCAGCAGTGCAGGAACCACTGCAACTAATGAAAAACTGTTTTTT. Translating gives CASSAGTTATNEKLFF.

This clone appeared a few times. The chain uses TRBV7-3 and TRBJ2-6; D is perhaps TRBD1 (8 bases). V was trimmed by 4 bases and J by 4 bases, leaving 17 bases between them. CDR1 and CDR2 (germline): SGHTA, FQGTGA. The CDR3 is made up of 17 amino acids. CDR3 bases: TGTGCCAGCAGCTATGGACAGGGAGGGCTCGGGGCCAACGTCCTGACTTTC. Protein sequence: CASSYGQGGLGANVLTF.

In this sample, this clone turned up a few times. The chain is built from TRBV6-6 and TRBJ2-3; 12 nucleotides match TRBD2. V shed 5 bases, J shed 2 bases, and the junction held 5 bases outside the gene matches. The CDR3 spans 16 residues. CDR1 and CDR2 from the germline V gene are MNHNY and SVGAGI (reference sequence). In nucleotides, the CDR3 is TGTGCCAGCAGTACCGGACTAGCGGGGTACACAGATACGCAGTATTTT. Translating gives CASSTGLAGYTDTQYF.

The chain is built from TRBV5-4 and TRBJ1-2; D may be TRBD1 (5 bases). The germline V gene has CDR1 SGHNT and CDR2 YYREEE (reference sequence). The CDR3 is 13 amino acids. V lost 2 bases and J 8 bases, leaving 13 bases between the germline ends. CDR3 bases: TGTGCCAGCAGCTTCCAGGGCCTGGGGGGCTACACCTTC. It is translated as CASSFQGLGGYTF.

At least ten counts were recorded for this clone. The chain uses TRBV2 and TRBJ1-1, with D uncertain. The germline CDR1 and CDR2 sequences are SNHLY and FYNNEI. The CDR3 has 13 residues. Trimming shortened V by 7 bases and J by 4 bases, and 13 bases separated the two germline ends. CDR3 amino acids: CASTAGDGTEAFF. The CDR3 coding sequence is TGTGCCAGCACCGCCGGGGATGGCACTGAAGCTTTCTTT.

V usage is TRBV19 and J usage is TRBJ2-1; weak D call: TRBD1 (6 bases). Germline V lookup: CDR1 LNHDA, CDR2 SQIVND (reference sequence). With 7 bases removed from V and 6 bases from J, the gap between germline ends came to 16 bases. The CDR3 consists of 14 residues. The CDR3, as DNA: TGTGCCAGTACCCCACGGACAGCAACCAATGAGCAGTTCTTC. This codes for CASTPRTATNEQFF.

The V gene is TRBV7-2, the J gene TRBJ1-5; D gene uncertain. The CDR3 runs to 16 residues. Per the germline V gene, CDR1 is SGHTA and CDR2 is FQGNSA. The V and J ends lost 5 bases and 4 bases respectively, with 18 bases between them. The CDR3, as DNA: TGTGCCAGCAGCCCCGATGGGCGGGCTTGGAATCAGCCCCAGCATTTT. Its translation is CASSPDGRAWNQPQHF.

The genes are TRBV7-6 and TRBJ1-4; TRBD1 agrees at 9 bases. The CDR3 loop spans 16 amino acids. Germline V gene lookup returns CDR1 SGHVS and CDR2 FNYEAQ. Trimming at V came to 1 base and at J to 7 bases, leaving 7 bases not matched to a gene. This CDR3 reads CASSLVETGGIEKLFF. DNA for the CDR3: TGTGCCAGCAGCTTAGTAGAGACAGGGGGAATTGAAAAACTGTTTTTT.

This clone came up a few times. The chain joins TRBV5-6 to TRBJ2-7; the D gene is possibly TRBD1 (6 bases). CDR1 and CDR2 from the germline V gene are SGHDT and YYEEEE. V dropped 4 bases and J dropped 4 bases, with 12 bases sitting between them. There are 13 residues in the CDR3. The CDR3 sequence: CASSTGFRYEQYF. The CDR3 nucleotides are TGTGCCAGCAGCACAGGGTTTCGGTACGAGCAGTACTTC. The full variable domain, with the rest looked up from reference TRBV5-6 and TRBJ2-7, is DAGVTQSPTHLIKTRGQQVTLRCSPKSGHDTVSWYQQALGQGPQFIFQYYEEEERQRGNFPDRFSGHQFPNYSSELNVNALLLGDSALYLCASSTGFRYEQYFGPGTRLTVT.

This clone was detected only a few times. This chain joins TRBV11-1 and TRBJ2-5; 7 bases are shared with TRBD1. Unmatched junction bases numbered 5, after V lost 6 bases and J lost 4 bases. Per the germline V gene, CDR1 is SGHAT and CDR2 is FQDESV (reference sequence). The CDR3 runs to 13 residues. CDR3: CASRRQGLETQYF. CDR3 sequence (DNA): TGTGCCAGCAGACGACAGGGTCTAGAGACCCAGTACTTC.

This rearrangement joins TRBV19 to TRBJ1-2; 8 positions agree with TRBD1. The trim removed 5 bases at V and 8 bases at J, leaving 10 bases unmatched. Germline values: CDR1 LNHDA, CDR2 SQIVND (reference sequence). The CDR3 runs to 14 residues. CDR3 in DNA: TGTGCCAGTAGTCCTGCAGGGGGCGGTCTAGGCTACACCTTC. Amino acid sequence: CASSPAGGGLGYTF. Filled out from reference TRBV19 and TRBJ1-2, the complete variable domain reads DGGITQSPKYLFRKEGQNVTLSCEQNLNHDAMYWYRQDPGQGLRLIYYSQIVNDFQKGDIAEGYSVSREKKESFPLTVTSAQKNPTAFYLCASSPAGGGLGYTFGSGTRLTVV.

The gene calls are TRBV6-6 and TRBJ2-7, with no clear D. The V end lost 6 bases, the J end lost 3 bases, and 9 bases lay between the germline ends. The CDR3 length is 12 residues. CDR1 MNHNY and CDR2 SVGAGI come from the germline V gene (reference sequence). The CDR3 region is CASRMGSYEQYF. The CDR3 bases are TGTGCCAGCAGAATGGGCAGCTACGAGCAGTACTTC.

The chain joins TRBV27 to TRBJ1-2, with D possibly TRBD1 on 6 matching bases. The CDR3 has 14 amino acids. Germline CDR1 is MNHEY and CDR2 is SMNVEV (reference sequence). Trimming removed 3 bases at V and 4 bases at J, with 12 bases between. CDR3 nucleotide sequence: TGTGCCAGCAGTTTTTTACCGACAGGCTATGGCTACACCTTC. Protein product: CASSFLPTGYGYTF.

In DNA form, the CDR3 reads TGTGCCAGCAGTGACCCCCAGGGCGGCTACACCTTC. Its protein is CASSDPQGGYTF. The chain couples TRBV6-4 to TRBJ1-2; possibly TRBD1 for D (5 bases). The CDR3 sequence is 12 residues long. CDR1 is MRHNA, CDR2 SNTAGT, per germline. Trimming stripped 2 bases from V and 8 bases from J, with 9 bases between.

The chain is built from TRBV6-5 and TRBJ2-5, with D possibly matching TRBD1 (6 bases). Germline V gives CDR1 MNHEY, CDR2 SVGAGI. V gave up 7 bases and J gave up 2 bases, with 17 bases separating them. The CDR3 is 15 amino acids. DNA of the CDR3: TGTGCCAGCACCTCAGGACAGAAATGGCAAGAGACCCAGTACTTC. As protein: CASTSGQKWQETQYF.